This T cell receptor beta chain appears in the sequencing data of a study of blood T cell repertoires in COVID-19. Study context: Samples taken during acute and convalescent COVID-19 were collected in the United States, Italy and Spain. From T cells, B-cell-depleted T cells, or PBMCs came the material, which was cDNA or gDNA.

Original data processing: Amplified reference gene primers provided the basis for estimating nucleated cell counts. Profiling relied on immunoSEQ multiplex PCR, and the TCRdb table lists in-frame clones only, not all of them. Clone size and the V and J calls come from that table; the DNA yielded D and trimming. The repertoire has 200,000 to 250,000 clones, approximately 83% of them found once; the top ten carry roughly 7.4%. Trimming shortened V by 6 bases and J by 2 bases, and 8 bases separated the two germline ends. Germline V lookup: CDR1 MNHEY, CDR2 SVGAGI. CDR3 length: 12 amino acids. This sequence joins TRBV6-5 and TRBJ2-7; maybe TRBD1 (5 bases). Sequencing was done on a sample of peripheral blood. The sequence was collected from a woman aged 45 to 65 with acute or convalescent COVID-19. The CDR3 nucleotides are TGTGCCAGCAGGGACAACCCCTACGAGCAGTACTTC. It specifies CASRDNPYEQYF.